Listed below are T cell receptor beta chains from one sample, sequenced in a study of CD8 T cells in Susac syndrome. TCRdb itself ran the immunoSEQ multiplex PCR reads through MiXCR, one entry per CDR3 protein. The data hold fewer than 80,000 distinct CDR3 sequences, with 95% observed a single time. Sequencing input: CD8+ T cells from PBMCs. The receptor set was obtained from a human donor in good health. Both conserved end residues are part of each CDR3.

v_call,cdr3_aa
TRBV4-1,CASSRTKNTEAFF
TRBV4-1,CASSQELPLKHQETQYF
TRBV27,CASRTGFQETQYF
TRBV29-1,CSVGGTGEETQYF
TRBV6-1,CASSESEINQPQHF
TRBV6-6,CASSPLGPWSEKLFF
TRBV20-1,CSAREGFQETQYF
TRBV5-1,CASYDFGGGTQETQYF
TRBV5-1,CASSLTGGNGELFF
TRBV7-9,CASSLVGAHNEQFF
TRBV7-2,CASSLGFGRSYNEQFF
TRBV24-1,CATSEANTEAFF
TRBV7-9,CASSPHLGQGDYGYTF
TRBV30,CAWSEGDRFNTEAFF
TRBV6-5,CASTIGQGTGELFF
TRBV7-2,CASSLAPGDEQYF
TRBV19,CASSVVPGDEQFF
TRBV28,CASSFWGHGGFYEQYF
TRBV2,CASSDVRNEQFF
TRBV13,CASSLAMVSYNEQFF
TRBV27,CASSLSVSYNEQFF
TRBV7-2,CASSLEVVDYEQYF
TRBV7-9,CASTNPGGGHPEAFF
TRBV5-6,CASSLGGQGGNQPQHF
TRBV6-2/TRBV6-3,CASGQEAFF
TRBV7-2,CASSLAPSGTTDTQYF
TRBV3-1,CASSQIFACLGRQEGHSNQPQHF
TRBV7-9,CASSLKVGGEQYF
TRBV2,CASSLAGAADTQYF
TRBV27,CASSPTGPGGYTF
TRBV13,CASSSLTSGGDEQFF
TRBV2,CASSEVTGVFYTF
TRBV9,CASSATGAYNEQFF
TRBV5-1,CASNNEALGTPRPETQYF
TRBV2,CASSEIGGEETQYF
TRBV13,CASSIRQGFNEQFF
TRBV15,CATSGGGEEIESQYF
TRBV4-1,CASSLPDAENTEAFF
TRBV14,CASSTGRGHTEAFF
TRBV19,CASSNFGQKNQPQHF
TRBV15,CATSRSLGTTDTQYF
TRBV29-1,CSVPGLTDTQYF
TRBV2,CATSGNQETQYF
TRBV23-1,CASGPLNTIYF
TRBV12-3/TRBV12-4,CASSLGGGVGYEQYF